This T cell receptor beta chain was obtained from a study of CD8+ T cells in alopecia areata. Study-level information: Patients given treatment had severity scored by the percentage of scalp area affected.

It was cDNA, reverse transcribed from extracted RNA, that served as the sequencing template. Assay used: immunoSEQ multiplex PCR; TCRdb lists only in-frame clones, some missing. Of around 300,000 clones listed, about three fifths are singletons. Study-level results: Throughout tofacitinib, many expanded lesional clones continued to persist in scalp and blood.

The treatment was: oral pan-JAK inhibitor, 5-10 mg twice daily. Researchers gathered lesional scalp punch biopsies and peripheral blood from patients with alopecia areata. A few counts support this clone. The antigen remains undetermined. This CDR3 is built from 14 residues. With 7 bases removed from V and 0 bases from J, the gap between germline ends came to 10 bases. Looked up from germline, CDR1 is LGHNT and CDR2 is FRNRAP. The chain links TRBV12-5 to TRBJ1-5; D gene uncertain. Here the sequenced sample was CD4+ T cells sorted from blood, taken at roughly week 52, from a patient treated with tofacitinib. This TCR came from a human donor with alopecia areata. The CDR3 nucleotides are TGTGCTAGTGCCCGCGCAAATAGCAATCAGCCCCAGCATTTT. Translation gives CASARANSNQPQHF.